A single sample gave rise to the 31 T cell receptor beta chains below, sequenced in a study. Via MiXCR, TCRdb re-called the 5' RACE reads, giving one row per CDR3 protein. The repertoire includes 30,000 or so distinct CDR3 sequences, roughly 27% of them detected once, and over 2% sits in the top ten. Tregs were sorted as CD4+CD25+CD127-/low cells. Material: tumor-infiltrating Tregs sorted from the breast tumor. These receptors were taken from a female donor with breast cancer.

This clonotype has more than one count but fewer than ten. The CDR3 nucleotides read TGTGCCAGCCGTCCGGGACGTAAGAGCTCCTACGAGCAGTACTTC. Translating gives CASRPGRKSSYEQYF. This chain connects TRBV6-5 to TRBJ2-7; the D gene could be TRBD1 or TRBD2 (5 bases each). The CDR3 is 15 amino acids. Deletions cut 8 bases from V and 0 bases from J, with 17 bases between. Germline lookup yields CDR1 MNHEY and CDR2 SVGAGI.

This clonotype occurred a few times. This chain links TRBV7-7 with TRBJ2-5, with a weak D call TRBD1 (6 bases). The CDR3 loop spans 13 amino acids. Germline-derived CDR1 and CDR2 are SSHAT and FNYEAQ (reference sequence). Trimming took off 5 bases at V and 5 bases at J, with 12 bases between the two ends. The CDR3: CASSHQGSETQYF. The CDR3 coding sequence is TGTGCCAGCAGCCATCAGGGGTCGGAGACCCAGTACTTC.

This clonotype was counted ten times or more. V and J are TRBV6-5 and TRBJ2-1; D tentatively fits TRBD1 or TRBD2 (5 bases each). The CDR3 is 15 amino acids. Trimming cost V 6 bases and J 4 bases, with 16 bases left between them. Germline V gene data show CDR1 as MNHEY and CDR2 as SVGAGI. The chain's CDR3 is CASSRDALGYNEQFF. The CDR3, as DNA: TGTGCCAGCAGCCGGGACGCCCTCGGATACAATGAGCAGTTCTTC.

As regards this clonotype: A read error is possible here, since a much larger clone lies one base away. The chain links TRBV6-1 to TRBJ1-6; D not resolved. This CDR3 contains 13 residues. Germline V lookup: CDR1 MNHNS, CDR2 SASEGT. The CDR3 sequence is CACSTAYNSPLHF. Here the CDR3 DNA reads TGTGCCTGCAGTACGGCCTATAATTCACCCCTCCACTTT.

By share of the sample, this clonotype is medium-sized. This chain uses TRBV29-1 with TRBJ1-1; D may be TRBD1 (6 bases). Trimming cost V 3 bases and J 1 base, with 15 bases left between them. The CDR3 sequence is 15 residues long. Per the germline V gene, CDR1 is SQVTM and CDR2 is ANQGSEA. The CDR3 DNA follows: TGCAGCGTTGAGATGACAGGCTCCCGGAACACTGAAGCTTTCTTT. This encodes CSVEMTGSRNTEAFF.

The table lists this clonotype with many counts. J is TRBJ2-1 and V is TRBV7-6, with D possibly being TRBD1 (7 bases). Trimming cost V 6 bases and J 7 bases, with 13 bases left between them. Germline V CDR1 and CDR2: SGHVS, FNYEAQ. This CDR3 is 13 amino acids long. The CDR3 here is CASRPQGRNEQFF. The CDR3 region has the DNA TGTGCCAGCAGACCACAGGGGAGGAATGAGCAGTTCTTC.

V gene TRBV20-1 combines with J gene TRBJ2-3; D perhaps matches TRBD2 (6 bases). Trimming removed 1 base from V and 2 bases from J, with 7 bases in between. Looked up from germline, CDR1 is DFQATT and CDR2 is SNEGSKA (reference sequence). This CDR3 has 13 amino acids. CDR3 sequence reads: CSARGLVTDTQYF. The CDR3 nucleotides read TGCAGTGCTAGAGGACTAGTCACAGATACGCAGTATTTT.

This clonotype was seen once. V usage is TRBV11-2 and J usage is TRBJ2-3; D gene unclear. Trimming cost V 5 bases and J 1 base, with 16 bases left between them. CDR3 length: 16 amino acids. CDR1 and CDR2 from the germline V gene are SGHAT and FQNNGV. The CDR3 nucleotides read TGTGCCAGCAGCCTGAAGTCGGGTTGGGGCACAGATACGCAGTATTTT. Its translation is CASSLKSGWGTDTQYF.

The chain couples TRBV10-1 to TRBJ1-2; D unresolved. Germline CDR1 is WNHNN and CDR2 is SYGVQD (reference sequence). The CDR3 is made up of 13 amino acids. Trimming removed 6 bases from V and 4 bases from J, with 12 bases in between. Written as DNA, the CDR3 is TGCGCCAGCAGCCCCGACAAAGTCTATGGCTACACCTTC. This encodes CASSPDKVYGYTF.

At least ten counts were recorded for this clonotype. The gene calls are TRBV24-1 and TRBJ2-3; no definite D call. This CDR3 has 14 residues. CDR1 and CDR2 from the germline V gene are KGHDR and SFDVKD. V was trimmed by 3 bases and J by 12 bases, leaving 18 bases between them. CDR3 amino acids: CATSDPGSSRTQYF. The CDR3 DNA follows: TGTGCCACCAGTGATCCGGGCTCCTCCCGCACCCAGTATTTT.

This CDR3 is CASSGGDTNTEAFF. The CDR3 region has the DNA TGTGCCAGTAGTGGGGGGGACACAAACACTGAAGCTTTCTTT. The chain recombines TRBV5-4 with TRBJ1-1, with D perhaps matching TRBD1 (6 bases). Trimming cost V 8 bases and J 2 bases, with 16 bases left between them. There are 14 residues in the CDR3. Germline loops: CDR1 SGHNT, CDR2 YYREEE (reference sequence).

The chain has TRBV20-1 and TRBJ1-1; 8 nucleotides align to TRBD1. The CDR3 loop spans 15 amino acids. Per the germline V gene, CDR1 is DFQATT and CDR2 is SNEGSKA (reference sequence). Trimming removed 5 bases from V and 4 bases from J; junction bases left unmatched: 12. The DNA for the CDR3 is TGCAGTGCTCCCCCCCCAGGGGGCTTTGTCACTGAAGCTTTCTTT. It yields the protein CSAPPPGGFVTEAFF.

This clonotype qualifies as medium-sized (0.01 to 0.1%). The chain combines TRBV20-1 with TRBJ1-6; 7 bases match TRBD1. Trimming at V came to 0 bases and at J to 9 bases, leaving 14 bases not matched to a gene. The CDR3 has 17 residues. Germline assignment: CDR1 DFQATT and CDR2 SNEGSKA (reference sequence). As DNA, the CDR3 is TGCAGTGCTAGAGATCGTGTAAAGGGACAGTCTATTTCACCCCTCCACTTT. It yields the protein CSARDRVKGQSISPLHF.

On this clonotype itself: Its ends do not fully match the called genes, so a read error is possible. The CDR3 DNA reads TGTGCCAGCAGGAGTTTTCGGGAACCGGGCCGCTCCTACAATGCGCAGTTCTTC. This sequence encodes CASRSFREPGRSYNAQFF. This sequence joins TRBV28 and TRBJ2-1; possibly TRBD2 for D (5 bases). The CDR3 is made up of 18 amino acids. Germline V gene data show CDR1 as MDHEN and CDR2 as SYDVKM.

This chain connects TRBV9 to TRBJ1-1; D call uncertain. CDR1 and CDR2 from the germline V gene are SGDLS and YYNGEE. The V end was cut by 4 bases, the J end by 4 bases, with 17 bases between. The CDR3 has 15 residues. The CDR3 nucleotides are TGTGCCAGCAGCCCCCGTCGGGGTCTGGGCACTGAAGCTTTCTTT. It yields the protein CASSPRRGLGTEAFF. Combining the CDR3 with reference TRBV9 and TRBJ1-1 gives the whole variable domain DSGVTQTPKHLITATGQRVTLRCSPRSGDLSVYWYQQSLDQGLQFLIQYYNGEERAKGNILERFSAQQFPDLHSELNLSSLELGDSALYFCASSPRRGLGTEAFFGQGTRLTVV.

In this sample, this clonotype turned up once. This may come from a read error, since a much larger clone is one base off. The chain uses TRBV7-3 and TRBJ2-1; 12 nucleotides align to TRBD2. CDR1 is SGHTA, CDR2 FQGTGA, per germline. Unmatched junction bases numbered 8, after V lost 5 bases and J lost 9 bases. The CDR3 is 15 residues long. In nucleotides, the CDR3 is TGTGCCAGCAGCCCAAGGACTAGCGGGGTGACTGAGCAGTTCTTC. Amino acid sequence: CASSPRTSGVTEQFF. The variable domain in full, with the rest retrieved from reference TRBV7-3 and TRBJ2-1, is GAGVSQTPSNKVTEKGKYVELRCDPISGHTALYWYRQSLGQGPEFLIYFQGTGAADDSGLPNDRFFAVRPEGSVSTLKIQRTERGDSAVYLCASSPRTSGVTEQFFGPGTRLTVL.

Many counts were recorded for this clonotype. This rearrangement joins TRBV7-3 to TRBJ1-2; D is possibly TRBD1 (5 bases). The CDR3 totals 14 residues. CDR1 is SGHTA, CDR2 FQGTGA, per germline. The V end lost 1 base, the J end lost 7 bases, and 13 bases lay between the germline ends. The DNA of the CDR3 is TGTGCCAGCAGCTTAAACTCAGGGACTGGTGGCTACACCTTC. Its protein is CASSLNSGTGGYTF.

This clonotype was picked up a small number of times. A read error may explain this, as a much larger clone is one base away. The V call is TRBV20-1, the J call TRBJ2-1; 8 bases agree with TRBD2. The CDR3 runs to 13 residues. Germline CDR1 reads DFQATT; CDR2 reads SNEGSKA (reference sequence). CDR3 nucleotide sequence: TGCGGTGCTATCGCTAGCGGGCACAATGAGCAGTTCTTC. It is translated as CGAIASGHNEQFF.

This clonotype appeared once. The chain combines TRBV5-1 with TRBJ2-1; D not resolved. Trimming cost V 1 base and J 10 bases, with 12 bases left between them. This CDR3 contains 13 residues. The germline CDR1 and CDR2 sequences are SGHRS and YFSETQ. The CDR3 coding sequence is TGCGCCAGCAGCTTGATGCCCCAAACGGAGCAGTTCTTC. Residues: CASSLMPQTEQFF. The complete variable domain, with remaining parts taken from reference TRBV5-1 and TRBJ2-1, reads KAGVTQTPRYLIKTRGQQVTLSCSPISGHRSVSWYQQTPGQGLQFLFEYFSETQRNKGNFPGRFSGRQFSNSRSEMNVSTLELGDSALYLCASSLMPQTEQFFGPGTRLTVL.

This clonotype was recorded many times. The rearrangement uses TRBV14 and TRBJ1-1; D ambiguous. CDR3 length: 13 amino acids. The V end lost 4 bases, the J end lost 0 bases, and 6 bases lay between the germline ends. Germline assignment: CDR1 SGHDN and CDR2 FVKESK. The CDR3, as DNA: TGTGCCAGCAGCCTGGGCCTGAACACTGAAGCTTTCTTT. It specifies CASSLGLNTEAFF.

CDR3 in amino acids: CASSRTTGTGAYNEQFF. CDR3 sequence (DNA): TGTGCCAGCAGCCGCACTACCGGGACAGGGGCCTACAATGAGCAGTTCTTC. This chain links TRBV4-2 with TRBJ2-1; 10 nucleotides line up with TRBD1. In germline, CDR1 is LGHNA, CDR2 YNFKEQ. J gave up 2 bases and V 4 bases, and 8 bases lay outside the gene matches. The CDR3 length is 17 residues.

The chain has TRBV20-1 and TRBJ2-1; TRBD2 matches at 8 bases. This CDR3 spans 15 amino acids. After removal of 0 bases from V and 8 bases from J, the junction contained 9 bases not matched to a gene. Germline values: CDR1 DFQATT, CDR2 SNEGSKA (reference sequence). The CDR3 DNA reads TGCAGTGCTAGAGACCCGCGGGGGGCCGGCGATGAGCAGTTCTTC. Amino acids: CSARDPRGAGDEQFF.

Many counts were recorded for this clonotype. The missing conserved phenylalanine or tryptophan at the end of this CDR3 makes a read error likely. In DNA form, the CDR3 reads TGTGCTAGCAGCCTTAGCGGGTCGGGGTACAATGAGCAGTTCATC. Protein: CASSLSGSGYNEQFI. The V gene is TRBV7-7, the J gene TRBJ2-1; 7 nucleotides line up with TRBD2. The germline V gene encodes CDR1 SSHAT and CDR2 FNYEAQ (reference sequence). The length of the CDR3 is 15 residues.

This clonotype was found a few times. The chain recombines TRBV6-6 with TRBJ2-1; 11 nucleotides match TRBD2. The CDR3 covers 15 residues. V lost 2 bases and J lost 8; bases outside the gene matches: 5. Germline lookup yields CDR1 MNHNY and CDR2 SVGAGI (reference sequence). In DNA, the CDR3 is TGTGCCAGCAGTTACGTGACTAGCGGGATCTATGAGCAGTTCTTC. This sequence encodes CASSYVTSGIYEQFF.

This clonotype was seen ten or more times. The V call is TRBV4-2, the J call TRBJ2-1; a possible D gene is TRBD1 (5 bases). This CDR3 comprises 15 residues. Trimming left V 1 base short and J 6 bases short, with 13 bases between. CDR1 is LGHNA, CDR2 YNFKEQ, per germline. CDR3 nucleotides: TGTGCCAGCAGCCAAGGGCGGCAGGGTGGCAATGAGCAGTTCTTC. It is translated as CASSQGRQGGNEQFF.

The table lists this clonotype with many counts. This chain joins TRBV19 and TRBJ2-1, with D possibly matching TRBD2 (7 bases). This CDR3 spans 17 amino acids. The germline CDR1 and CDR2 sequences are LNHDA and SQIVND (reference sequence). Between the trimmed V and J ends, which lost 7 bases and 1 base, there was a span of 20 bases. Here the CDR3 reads CASTPRGPILSYNEQFF. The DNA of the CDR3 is TGTGCCAGTACCCCGCGGGGGCCAATATTATCCTACAATGAGCAGTTCTTC. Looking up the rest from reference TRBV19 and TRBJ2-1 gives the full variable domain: DGGITQSPKYLFRKEGQNVTLSCEQNLNHDAMYWYRQDPGQGLRLIYYSQIVNDFQKGDIAEGYSVSREKKESFPLTVTSAQKNPTAFYLCASTPRGPILSYNEQFFGPGTRLTVL.

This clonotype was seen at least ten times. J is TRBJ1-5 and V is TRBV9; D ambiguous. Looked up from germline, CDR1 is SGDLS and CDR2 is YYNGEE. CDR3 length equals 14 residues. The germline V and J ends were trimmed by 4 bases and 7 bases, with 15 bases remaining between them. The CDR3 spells CASSRNQGHQPQHF. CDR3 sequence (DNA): TGTGCCAGCAGCAGGAACCAAGGGCACCAGCCCCAGCATTTT.

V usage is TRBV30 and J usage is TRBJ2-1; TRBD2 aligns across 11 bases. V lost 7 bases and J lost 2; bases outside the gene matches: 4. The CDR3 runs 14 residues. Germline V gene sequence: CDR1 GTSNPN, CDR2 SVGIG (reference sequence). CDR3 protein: CASATSGAYNEQFF. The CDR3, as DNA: TGTGCCTCTGCGACTAGCGGGGCCTACAATGAGCAGTTCTTC.

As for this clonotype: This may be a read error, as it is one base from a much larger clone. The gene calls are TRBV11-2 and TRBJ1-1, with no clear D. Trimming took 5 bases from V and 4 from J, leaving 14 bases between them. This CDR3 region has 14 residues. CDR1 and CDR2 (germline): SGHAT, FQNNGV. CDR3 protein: CASSPGPVSTEAFF. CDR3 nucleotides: TGTGCCAGCAGCCCGGGCCCGGTGAGCACTGAAGCTTTCTTT.

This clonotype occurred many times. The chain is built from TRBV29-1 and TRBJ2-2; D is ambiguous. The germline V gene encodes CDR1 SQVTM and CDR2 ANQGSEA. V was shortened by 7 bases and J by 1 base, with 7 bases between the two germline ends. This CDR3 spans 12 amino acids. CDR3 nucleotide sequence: TGCAGCGGCCAGGAGAACACCGGGGAGCTGTTTTTT. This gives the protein CSGQENTGELFF.

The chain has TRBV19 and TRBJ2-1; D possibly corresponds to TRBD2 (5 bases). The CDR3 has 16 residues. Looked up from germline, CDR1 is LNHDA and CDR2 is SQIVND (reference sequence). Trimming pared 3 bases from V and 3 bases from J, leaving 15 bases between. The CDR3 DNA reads TGTGCCAGTAGTATCGGCCTAGTGGAGGACTACAATGAGCAGTTCTTC. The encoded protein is CASSIGLVEDYNEQFF.